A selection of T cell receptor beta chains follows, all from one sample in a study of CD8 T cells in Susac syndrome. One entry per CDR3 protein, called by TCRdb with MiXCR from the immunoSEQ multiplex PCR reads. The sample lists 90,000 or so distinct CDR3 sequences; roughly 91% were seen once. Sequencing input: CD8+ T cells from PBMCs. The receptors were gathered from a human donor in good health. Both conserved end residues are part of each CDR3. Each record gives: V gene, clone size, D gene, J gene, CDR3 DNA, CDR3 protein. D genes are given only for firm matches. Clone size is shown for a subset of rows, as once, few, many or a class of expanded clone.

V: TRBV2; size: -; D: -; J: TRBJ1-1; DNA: TGTGCCAGCAGCCGGGCGGACACTGAAGCTTTCTTT; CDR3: CASSRADTEAFF
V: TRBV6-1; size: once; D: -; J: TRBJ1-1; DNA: TGTGCCAGCAGTGACACGACAGGATGGGGCACTGAAGCTTTCTTT; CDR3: CASSDTTGWGTEAFF
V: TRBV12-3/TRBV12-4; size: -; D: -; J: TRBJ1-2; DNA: TGTGCCAGCAGTTTAGGGGACCTCCTCTATGGCTACACCTTC; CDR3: CASSLGDLLYGYTF
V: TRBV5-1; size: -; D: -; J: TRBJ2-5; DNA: TGCGCCAGCAGGCAGGGATACCAAGAGACCCAGTACTTC; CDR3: CASRQGYQETQYF
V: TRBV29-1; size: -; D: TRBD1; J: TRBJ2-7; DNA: TGCAGCGCTACTGGACAGGCGTTCAGGGACGAGCAGTACTTC; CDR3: CSATGQAFRDEQYF
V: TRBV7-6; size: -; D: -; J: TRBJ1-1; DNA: TGTGCCAGCAGCTCCCAGGGTGGGCTCTTGAACACTGAAGCTTTCTTT; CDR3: CASSSQGGLLNTEAFF
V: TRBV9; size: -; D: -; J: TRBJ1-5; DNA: TGTGCCAGCAGCCCGACCGGGACCACGGATCAGCCCCAGCATTTT; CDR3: CASSPTGTTDQPQHF
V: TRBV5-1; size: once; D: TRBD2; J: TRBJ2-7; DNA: TGCGCCAGCAGCGCCGGGACTAGCAGCCCCTACGAGCAGTACTTC; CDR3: CASSAGTSSPYEQYF
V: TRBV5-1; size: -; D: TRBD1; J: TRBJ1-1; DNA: TGCGCCAGCAGCTTGGCCATCCAGGGGGCGAACACTGAAGCTTTCTTT; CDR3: CASSLAIQGANTEAFF
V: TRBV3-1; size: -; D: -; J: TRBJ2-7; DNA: TGTGCCAGCAGCCAGCACTACGAGCAGTACTTC; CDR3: CASSQHYEQYF
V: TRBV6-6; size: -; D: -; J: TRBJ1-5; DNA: TGTGCCAGCAGTTACGGAGGCCACAATCAGCCCCAGCATTTT; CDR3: CASSYGGHNQPQHF
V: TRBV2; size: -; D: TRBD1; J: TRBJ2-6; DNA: TGTGCCAGCCGGGACAGGGTGGTTGGGGCCAACGTCCTGACTTTC; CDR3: CASRDRVVGANVLTF
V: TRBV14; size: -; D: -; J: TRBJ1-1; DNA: TGTGCCAGCAGCCAAGTAGGGCCGCTGGACACTGAAGCTTTCTTT; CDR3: CASSQVGPLDTEAFF
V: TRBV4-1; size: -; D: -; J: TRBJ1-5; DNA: TGCGCCAGCAGCCAATATTCGGGCGATCAGCCCCAGCATTTT; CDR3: CASSQYSGDQPQHF
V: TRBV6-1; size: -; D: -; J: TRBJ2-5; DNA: TGTGCCAGCAGCGAAGTACGGTACCAAGAGACCCAGTACTTC; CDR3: CASSEVRYQETQYF
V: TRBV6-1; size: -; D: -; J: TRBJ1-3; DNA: TGTGCCAGCAGTGTAATCTACTCTGGAAACACCATATATTTT; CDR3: CASSVIYSGNTIYF
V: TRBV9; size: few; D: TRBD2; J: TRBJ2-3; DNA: TGTGCCAGCAGCCCTAGCGGAGCTAGCACAGATACGCAGTATTTT; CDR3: CASSPSGASTDTQYF
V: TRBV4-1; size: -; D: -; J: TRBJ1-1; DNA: TGCGCCAGCAGCCAAGATGCACAGGGCCCCACTGAAGCTTTCTTT; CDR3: CASSQDAQGPTEAFF
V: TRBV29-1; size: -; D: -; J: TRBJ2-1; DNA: TGCAGCGTTGTCGGGTGGGGGCACAATGAGCAGTTCTTC; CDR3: CSVVGWGHNEQFF
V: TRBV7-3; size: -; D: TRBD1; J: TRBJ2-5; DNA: TGTGCCAGCAGCGCACTCGGGACAGTTGACGGGGAGACCCAGTACTTC; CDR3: CASSALGTVDGETQYF
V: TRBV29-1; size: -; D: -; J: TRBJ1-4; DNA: TGCAGCGTTGAGTCCGGAGGAAAACTGTTTTTT; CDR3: CSVESGGKLFF
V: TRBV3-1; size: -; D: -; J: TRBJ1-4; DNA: TGTGCCAGCAGCCAAGAGGGCGGGGTAAATGAAAAACTGTTTTTT; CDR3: CASSQEGGVNEKLFF
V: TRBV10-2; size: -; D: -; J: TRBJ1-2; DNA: TGCGCCAGCAGTGAATGGGTGACCGGCTACACCTTC; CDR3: CASSEWVTGYTF
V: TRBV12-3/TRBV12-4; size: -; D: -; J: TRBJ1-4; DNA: TGTGCCAGCAGTGCAAATGAAAAACTGTTTTTT; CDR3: CASSANEKLFF
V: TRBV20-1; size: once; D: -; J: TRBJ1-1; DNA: TGCAGTGCTATTAAGGGCTCTGAAGCTTTCTTT; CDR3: CSAIKGSEAFF
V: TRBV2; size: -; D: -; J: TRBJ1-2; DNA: TGTGCCAGCAGTGACCCAGGGGCCCCTAACTATGGCTACACCTTC; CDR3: CASSDPGAPNYGYTF
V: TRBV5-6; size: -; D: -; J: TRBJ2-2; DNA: TGTGCCAGCAGCGACAACGGGGAGCTGTTTTTT; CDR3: CASSDNGELFF
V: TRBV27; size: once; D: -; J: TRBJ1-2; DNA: TGTGCCAGCAGTTATACAGGGTCTTGGGGCTACACCTTC; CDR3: CASSYTGSWGYTF
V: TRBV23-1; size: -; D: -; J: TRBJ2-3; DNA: TGCGCCAGCAGTCAATCATGTCAATCCGACACAGATACGCAGTATTTT; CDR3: CASSQSCQSDTDTQYF
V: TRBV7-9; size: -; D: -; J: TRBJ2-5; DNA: TGTGCCAGCAGCCAACGGACTCTACAAGAGACCCAGTACTTC; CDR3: CASSQRTLQETQYF
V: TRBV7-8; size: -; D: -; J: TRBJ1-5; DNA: TGTGCCAGCAGCTTAGGGGGTCTTCAGCCCCAGCATTTT; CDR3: CASSLGGLQPQHF
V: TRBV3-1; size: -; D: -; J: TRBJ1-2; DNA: TGTGCCAGCAGCCAAGATGGTGGCAGGGCTAACTATGGCTACACCTTC; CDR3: CASSQDGGRANYGYTF
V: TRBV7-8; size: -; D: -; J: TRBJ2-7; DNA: TGTGCCAGCAGCCCCACTATAGGGGTGACACCTACGTCCTACGAGCAGTACTTC; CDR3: CASSPTIGVTPTSYEQYF
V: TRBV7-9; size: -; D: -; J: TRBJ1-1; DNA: TGTGCCAGCAGGCACCAACTGGGGAGGGACACTGAAGCTTTCTTT; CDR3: CASRHQLGRDTEAFF
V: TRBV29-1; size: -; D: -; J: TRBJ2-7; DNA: TGCAGCGTTGTCACAGGGAGTCAATACGAGCAGTACTTC; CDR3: CSVVTGSQYEQYF
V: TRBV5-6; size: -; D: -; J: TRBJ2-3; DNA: TGTGCCAGCAGCCACGGGTGGGTCGATACGCAGTATTTT; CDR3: CASSHGWVDTQYF
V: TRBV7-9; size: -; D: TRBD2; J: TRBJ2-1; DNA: TGTGCCAGCAGCTTAGGACTAGCGGAGCAGTTCTTC; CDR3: CASSLGLAEQFF
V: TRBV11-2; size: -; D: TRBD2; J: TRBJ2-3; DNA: TGTGCCAGCACAGCTAGCGGGCGCACAGATACGCAGTATTTT; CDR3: CASTASGRTDTQYF
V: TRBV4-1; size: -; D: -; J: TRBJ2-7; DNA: TGCGCCAGCAGCCAAGGAGGGGGCGAGCAGTACTTC; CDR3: CASSQGGGEQYF
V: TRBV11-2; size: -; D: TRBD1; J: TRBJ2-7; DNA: TGTGCCAGCAGCCCGTCCGGGACAGGGTATGGCGAGCAGTACTTC; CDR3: CASSPSGTGYGEQYF
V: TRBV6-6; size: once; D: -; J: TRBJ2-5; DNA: TGTGCCAGCAGCCTACAGGGAGGGGAGACCCAGTACTTC; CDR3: CASSLQGGETQYF
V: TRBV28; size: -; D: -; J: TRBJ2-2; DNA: TGTGCGTGCAATTCGAACACCGGGGAGCTGTTTTTT; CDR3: CACNSNTGELFF
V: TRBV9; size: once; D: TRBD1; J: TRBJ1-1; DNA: TGTGCCAGCAGCCCCCAGGGGGGGGCGGACACTGAAGCTTTCTTT; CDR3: CASSPQGGADTEAFF
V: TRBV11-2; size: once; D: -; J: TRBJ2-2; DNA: TGTGCCAGCAGCTTGGACCCGAACACCGGGGAGCTGTTTTTT; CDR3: CASSLDPNTGELFF
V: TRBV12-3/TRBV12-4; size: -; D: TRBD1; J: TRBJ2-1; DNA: TGTGCCAGCAGCCAGGGACAGTTCAATGAGCAGTTCTTC; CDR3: CASSQGQFNEQFF
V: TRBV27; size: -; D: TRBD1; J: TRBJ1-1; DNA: TGTGCCAGCAACCCCTTGGGCAGGGGGCTTGGGGCTGAAGCTTTCTTT; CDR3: CASNPLGRGLGAEAFF
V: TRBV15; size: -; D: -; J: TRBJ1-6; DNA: TGTGCCACCAGCAGAGATGAGAGATCACCCCTCCACTTT; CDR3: CATSRDERSPLHF